This is a list of T cell receptor beta chains from one sample in a study of response to subunit inactivated influenza vaccine. MiXCR was run by TCRdb on the RT-PCR reads, yielding one entry per CDR3 protein. The table lists hundreds of thousands of distinct CDR3 sequences, 12% of them singletons. The source material was PBMCs from blood, sampled on the day of vaccination. The receptors shown here come from a man in his forties or fifties who received an inactivated influenza vaccine. The CDR3 runs from the conserved cysteine through the conserved F or W. Each record gives: CDR3 length, J gene, V gene, CDR3 protein.

cdr3_length: 16
j_call: TRBJ2-1
v_call: TRBV7-3
cdr3_aa: CASSPLAGEIYNEQFF

cdr3_length: 15
j_call: TRBJ2-7
v_call: TRBV6-2/TRBV6-3
cdr3_aa: CASSYSVHPGGEQYF

cdr3_length: 16
j_call: TRBJ2-7
v_call: TRBV5-1
cdr3_aa: CASSYWTSGYDYEQYF

cdr3_length: 14
j_call: TRBJ2-7
v_call: TRBV5-1
cdr3_aa: CASSHSGSRYEQYF

cdr3_length: 16
j_call: TRBJ2-1
v_call: TRBV9
cdr3_aa: CASSERGQPSGREQFF

cdr3_length: 12
j_call: TRBJ1-1
v_call: TRBV20-1
cdr3_aa: CSAIQVATEAFF

cdr3_length: 16
j_call: TRBJ2-3
v_call: TRBV20-1
cdr3_aa: CSASPGPAGGTDTQYF

cdr3_length: 16
j_call: TRBJ2-3
v_call: TRBV4-1
cdr3_aa: CASSLTLGDRTDTQYF

cdr3_length: 12
j_call: TRBJ2-1
v_call: TRBV12-3/TRBV12-4
cdr3_aa: CASRVRPNEQFF

cdr3_length: 17
j_call: TRBJ2-5
v_call: TRBV5-1
cdr3_aa: CASSRTSGREWGETQYF

cdr3_length: 13
j_call: TRBJ1-1
v_call: TRBV27
cdr3_aa: CASSSAGRTEAFF

cdr3_length: 14
j_call: TRBJ2-2
v_call: TRBV4-2
cdr3_aa: CASSQVLGTGELFF

cdr3_length: 15
j_call: TRBJ1-1
v_call: TRBV19
cdr3_aa: CASSIPRTGYTEAFF

cdr3_length: 14
j_call: TRBJ2-2
v_call: TRBV27
cdr3_aa: CASSLIGAGGELFF

cdr3_length: 18
j_call: TRBJ2-2
v_call: TRBV6-5
cdr3_aa: CASSYSAFRSANTGELFF

cdr3_length: 16
j_call: TRBJ2-2
v_call: TRBV5-1
cdr3_aa: CASSSNARTDAGELFF

cdr3_length: 17
j_call: TRBJ1-1
v_call: TRBV20-1
cdr3_aa: CCARVRYSAGLNTEAFF

cdr3_length: 14
j_call: TRBJ1-1
v_call: TRBV4-2
cdr3_aa: CASSQRRMNTEAFF

cdr3_length: 16
j_call: TRBJ2-3
v_call: TRBV10-3
cdr3_aa: CAAVEQAGTSTDTQYF

cdr3_length: 18
j_call: TRBJ1-4
v_call: TRBV4-3
cdr3_aa: CASSQRFGQRIDNEKLFF

cdr3_length: 13
j_call: TRBJ2-7
v_call: TRBV20-1
cdr3_aa: CSGGRGDSYEQYF

cdr3_length: 15
j_call: TRBJ2-3
v_call: TRBV14
cdr3_aa: CASSHGRGITDTQYF

cdr3_length: 13
j_call: TRBJ2-1
v_call: TRBV29-1
cdr3_aa: CSVGTALTNEQFF

cdr3_length: 15
j_call: TRBJ2-1
v_call: TRBV12-3/TRBV12-4
cdr3_aa: CASSPGIATGREQFF

cdr3_length: 16
j_call: TRBJ2-7
v_call: TRBV7-2
cdr3_aa: CASSLVPGGFHYEQYF

cdr3_length: 16
j_call: TRBJ2-2
v_call: TRBV7-8
cdr3_aa: CASSPWSRRNTGELFF

cdr3_length: 18
j_call: TRBJ2-7
v_call: TRBV11-2
cdr3_aa: CASTPSGRPGQGRYEQYF

cdr3_length: 13
j_call: TRBJ2-3
v_call: TRBV20-1
cdr3_aa: CSARQGGIDTQYF

cdr3_length: 14
j_call: TRBJ1-2
v_call: TRBV12-3/TRBV12-4
cdr3_aa: CASSFQGEEYGYTF

cdr3_length: 17
j_call: TRBJ2-3
v_call: TRBV4-2
cdr3_aa: CASSVRDRGPVGGTQYF